This record looks at one TCR beta chain sequence and its context. Its specificity is unknown. These data are taken from a study of cytomegalovirus exposure and HLA in healthy donors. Study-level results: Reportedly, TCR beta sequences accurately predicted HLA-A and HLA-B alleles in most subjects. Prior analysis indicated that the majority of TCR beta V segments exhibited productivity approximately 87% or approximately 30% of the time.

Germline trimming cut 5 bases from V and 5 bases from J; bases unmatched to any gene: 3. Germline V gives CDR1 SEHNR, CDR2 FQNEAQ (reference sequence). This CDR3 has 14 amino acids. 13 Jbeta primers and 60 Vbeta primers were used for the PCR. TCRdb's table, derived via immunoSEQ multiplex PCR, lists solely in-frame clones and lacks some. Of about 82,000 clones listed, roughly 80% are singletons. Sequencing input: PBMCs. The clonotype was recovered from a human donor in good health. This chain connects TRBV7-9 to TRBJ2-5; 12 bases agree with TRBD1. CDR3 sequence: CASSRDRGLETQYF. CDR3 coding DNA: TGTGCCAGCAGCAGGGACAGGGGGCTGGAGACCCAGTACTTC.